Shown below are 17 T cell receptor beta chains from a single sample sequenced in a study of blood T cells in healthy people across ages. Primed by a sample-barcoded 5' primer and a J-beta primer mix, a second PCR proceeded for about 7 to 11 cycles. Via MiXCR, TCRdb re-called the 5' RACE reads, giving one row per CDR3 protein. The sample includes under 850,000 distinct CDR3 sequences, around 36% of them seen just once. What was sequenced was blood. Receptor source: a man younger than 30 in good health.

The rearrangement uses TRBV4-3 and TRBJ1-3; D is unresolved. The CDR3 length is 15 residues. CDR1 LGHNA and CDR2 YSLEER come from the germline V gene. Trimming pared 0 bases from V and 4 bases from J, leaving 10 bases between. The CDR3 sequence is CASSQEPGVGNTIYF. The DNA of the CDR3 is TGCGCCAGCAGCCAAGAACCCGGGGTCGGAAACACCATATATTTT.

The chain joins TRBV6-1 to TRBJ1-2; D possibly corresponds to TRBD1 (5 bases). Germline V gene sequence: CDR1 MNHNS, CDR2 SASEGT. The V gene lost 9 bases and the J gene lost 5 bases, with 19 bases spanning the gap. The CDR3 runs to 14 residues. CDR3 DNA sequence: TGTGCCAGTACGGAAAGAATGGGGACTTATGGCTACACCTTC. As protein: CASTERMGTYGYTF.

The rearrangement links TRBV6-2 or TRBV6-3 to TRBJ1-1; no clear D gene. V was shortened by 2 bases and J by 0 bases, with 7 bases between the two germline ends. The CDR3 consists of 14 residues. CDR1 and CDR2 from the germline V gene are MNHEY and SVGEGT. CDR3 sequence: CASSYRRMNTEAFF. CDR3 bases: TGTGCCAGCAGTTACAGGCGTATGAACACTGAAGCTTTCTTT.

The V call is TRBV5-1, the J call TRBJ1-1; possible D gene TRBD1, 5 bases. Germline assignment: CDR1 SGHRS and CDR2 YFSETQ. Trimming took 0 bases from V and 0 from J, leaving 18 bases between them. The CDR3 covers 18 residues. CDR3 residues: CASSLVFEGNYMNTEAFF. The DNA for the CDR3 is TGCGCCAGCAGCTTGGTGTTTGAGGGGAACTACATGAACACTGAAGCTTTCTTT.

The J gene is TRBJ1-2, the V gene TRBV29-1; D is undetermined. This CDR3 spans 13 amino acids. With 4 bases removed from V and 0 bases from J, the gap between germline ends came to 9 bases. The germline V gene has CDR1 SQVTM and CDR2 ANQGSEA. CDR3 in amino acids: CSVGLGANYGYTF. CDR3 in DNA: TGCAGCGTTGGGTTGGGAGCTAACTATGGCTACACCTTC.

A few counts support this clonotype. In DNA, the CDR3 is TGTGCCAGCAGTTTTGGGACTAGCGAAACAGATACGCAGTATTTT. Amino acids: CASSFGTSETDTQYF. This chain links TRBV27 with TRBJ2-3; TRBD2 matches at 10 bases. The CDR3 consists of 15 residues. V dropped 3 bases and J dropped 3; count of bases not matched to a gene: 3. Germline V gene lookup returns CDR1 MNHEY and CDR2 SMNVEV (reference sequence).

The rearrangement joins TRBV5-1 to TRBJ2-5; a possible D gene is TRBD2 (6 bases). This CDR3 is built from 15 residues. The germline V and J ends were trimmed by 4 bases and 2 bases, with 15 bases remaining between them. The germline V gene encodes CDR1 SGHRS and CDR2 YFSETQ. DNA of the CDR3: TGCGCCAGCAGCAGTGGGGGGACGGATCAAGAGACCCAGTACTTC. Protein product: CASSSGGTDQETQYF.

This clonotype appeared once. The genes are TRBV5-1 and TRBJ2-5; 7 positions match TRBD2. This CDR3 comprises 15 residues. V lost 0 bases to trimming and J lost 2 bases; unmatched junction nucleotides: 4. Germline CDR1 reads SGHRS; CDR2 reads YFSETQ. Here the CDR3 DNA reads TGCGCCAGCAGCTTGGTAGGACTAGAGCAAGAGACCCAGTACTTC. Amino acid sequence: CASSLVGLEQETQYF.

The chain joins TRBV12-3 or TRBV12-4 to TRBJ2-3, with D perhaps TRBD1 or TRBD2 (5 bases each). The CDR3 covers 15 residues. Trimming cost V 2 bases and J 2 bases, with 11 bases left between them. The chain's CDR3 is CASSLRDGSTDTQYF. The CDR3 DNA reads as TGTGCCAGCAGTTTACGGGACGGATCCACAGATACGCAGTATTTT.

This clonotype was picked up a small number of times. The chain is built from TRBV28 and TRBJ2-6; perhaps D is TRBD1 or TRBD2 (5 bases each). With 6 bases removed from V and 1 base from J, the gap between germline ends came to 13 bases. The CDR3 is 16 residues long. Per the germline V gene, CDR1 is MDHEN and CDR2 is SYDVKM. CDR3 protein: CASSLGAQSGANVLTF. For the CDR3, the DNA is TGTGCCAGCAGCCTCGGGGCTCAATCTGGGGCCAACGTCCTGACTTTC. The variable domain in full, completed from reference TRBV28 and TRBJ2-6, reads DVKVTQSSRYLVKRTGEKVFLECVQDMDHENMFWYRQDPGLGLRLIYFSYDVKMKEKGDIPEGYSVSREKKERFSLILESASTNQTSMYLCASSLGAQSGANVLTFGAGSRLTVL.

The chain joins TRBV27 to TRBJ2-5, with D uncertain. The CDR3 runs 17 residues. The V and J ends lost 5 bases and 1 base respectively, with 20 bases between them. CDR1 is MNHEY and CDR2 is SMNVEV in the germline V gene (reference sequence). The CDR3 region has the DNA TGTGCCAGCAGTCCCAGAGGAACGGCTTGGAGCCAAGAGACCCAGTACTTC. The encoded protein is CASSPRGTAWSQETQYF.

The table lists this clonotype with a few counts. The V gene is TRBV12-3 or TRBV12-4, the J gene TRBJ1-5; 7 nucleotides align to TRBD1. This CDR3 spans 16 amino acids. V lost 6 bases, J lost 4 bases, and 12 bases stayed unmatched. The CDR3, as DNA: TGTGCCAGCAGCATCAACAGGGGCCTTAAAAATCAGCCCCAGCATTTT. Amino acids: CASSINRGLKNQPQHF.

This chain links TRBV4-2 with TRBJ1-2; D unclear. V was cut by 4 bases and J by 5 bases, with 14 bases left in between. CDR1 LGHNA and CDR2 YNFKEQ come from the germline V gene. This CDR3 has 14 amino acids. CDR3 nucleotide sequence: TGTGCCAGCAGCCCCTCGCGTGTAGCGTATGGCTACACCTTC. Translating gives CASSPSRVAYGYTF.

This clonotype was seen many times. This chain uses TRBV7-9 with TRBJ2-5; 7 nucleotides agree with TRBD2. V lost 8 bases to trimming and J lost 6 bases; unmatched junction nucleotides: 9. CDR3 length equals 13 residues. The germline V gene has CDR1 SEHNR and CDR2 FQNEAQ (reference sequence). This CDR3 is CASGFQGGQTQYF. In nucleotides, the CDR3 is TGTGCCAGCGGATTCCAGGGAGGGCAGACCCAGTACTTC.

V gene TRBV5-1 combines with J gene TRBJ2-7; TRBD2 matches at 8 bases. CDR3 length: 15 amino acids. CDR1 and CDR2 from the germline V gene are SGHRS and YFSETQ. Trimming cost V 0 bases and J 7 bases; bases outside gene matches: 9. The CDR3 sequence: CASSLARAGGFEQYF. The CDR3 DNA reads TGCGCCAGCAGCTTGGCGAGGGCGGGGGGCTTTGAGCAGTACTTC.

The chain joins TRBV6-5 to TRBJ2-1, with 7 bases aligning to TRBD2. V was clipped by 2 bases and J by 2 bases; unmatched bases: 9. This CDR3 has 17 residues. In germline, CDR1 is MNHEY, CDR2 SVGAGI. The chain's CDR3 is CASSYVSWREPYNEQFF. CDR3 nucleotides: TGTGCCAGCAGTTACGTCTCGTGGCGGGAGCCCTACAATGAGCAGTTCTTC.

The table lists this clonotype with a count of one. The chain joins TRBV10-3 to TRBJ2-2; D remains unclear. V was shortened by 11 bases and J by 1 base, with 14 bases between the two germline ends. This CDR3 has 14 residues. Germline loops: CDR1 ENHRY, CDR2 SYGVKD. The CDR3: CAFRKHQNTGELFF. The CDR3 DNA sequence: TGTGCCTTTAGAAAACATCAGAACACCGGGGAGCTGTTTTTT.